A single sample is the source of the 7 T cell receptor beta chains below, sequenced in a study of shared clonotypes between healthy human individuals (dated by TCRdb to about 2020). Libraries came from the immunoSEQ multiplex PCR assay. TCRdb provides this immuneACCESS table in a form limited to in-frame rearrangements. Some clones are lacking; in checked studies, under half of them reflect an unresolved V gene, and why the rest are absent is not known. For this sample there are about a million clones; around three quarters appear just once. The ten largest clonotypes hold over 1.3% of the sample. Sequenced material: memory CD4+ T cells sorted from blood. The sample's cell subset or site label, decoded: CD45RA-negative fraction. The receptors here all came from a man aged 18 to 35 in good health.

The rearrangement uses TRBV10-1 and TRBJ2-7, with D tentatively TRBD1 or TRBD2 (6 bases each). The germline V and J ends were trimmed by 3 bases and 8 bases, with 14 bases remaining between them. The CDR3 is made up of 13 amino acids. The germline V gene has CDR1 WNHNN and CDR2 SYGVQD (reference sequence). In DNA, the CDR3 is TGCGCCAGCAGTGAAGGAGGGCAGGGGAAGCAGTACTTC. This gives the protein CASSEGGQGKQYF.

This chain uses TRBV5-4 with TRBJ2-3; 9 bases match TRBD2. Trimming at V came to 0 bases and at J to 1 base, leaving 3 bases not matched to a gene. CDR1 and CDR2 from the germline V gene are SGHNT and YYREEE (reference sequence). The CDR3 contains 16 residues. The CDR3 loop is CASSLAGLARTDTQYF. For the CDR3, the DNA is TGTGCCAGCAGCTTGGCTGGACTAGCGCGCACAGATACGCAGTATTTT.

V usage is TRBV6-5 and J usage is TRBJ1-5; D may be TRBD1 (6 bases). Deletions cut 0 bases from V and 7 bases from J, with 10 bases between. Germline-derived CDR1 and CDR2 are MNHEY and SVGAGI. The CDR3 runs to 14 residues. This CDR3 reads CASSYSDSLQPQHF. CDR3 nucleotide sequence: TGTGCCAGCAGTTACTCGGACAGTTTACAGCCCCAGCATTTT.

The V call is TRBV10-3, the J call TRBJ2-1, with 8 bases identical to TRBD2. The junction had 8 bases not matched to a gene; V was cut back by 10 bases and J by 6 bases. The germline CDR1 and CDR2 sequences are ENHRY and SYGVKD. The CDR3 is made up of 13 amino acids. The CDR3 nucleotides read TGTGCCACCACCGGGACTAGGGGCAATGAGCAGTTCTTC. It translates to CATTGTRGNEQFF.

The chain links TRBV4-2 to TRBJ2-1; 11 bases fit TRBD2. V trimming: 3 bases; J trimming: 1 base; junction bases outside the gene matches: 2. Per the germline V gene, CDR1 is LGHNA and CDR2 is YNFKEQ. CDR3 length: 16 amino acids. The DNA for the CDR3 is TGTGCCAGCAGCCAGCGACTAGCGGGGTCCTACAATGAGCAGTTCTTC. This translates into CASSQRLAGSYNEQFF.

The J gene is TRBJ1-1, the V gene TRBV18, with D unclear. CDR1 and CDR2 (germline): KGHSH, LQKENI. CDR3 size: 15 residues. The V end lost 2 bases, the J end lost 2 bases, and 12 bases lay between the germline ends. As DNA, the CDR3 is TGTGCCAGCTCACCATCTGCGGCGGTTAACACTGAAGCTTTCTTT. Protein sequence: CASSPSAAVNTEAFF.

This clone was counted a single time. V usage is TRBV6-5 and J usage is TRBJ2-1; 9 bases are shared with TRBD1. Trimming removed 2 bases from V and 9 bases from J; junction bases left unmatched: 8. CDR1 and CDR2 (germline): MNHEY, SVGAGI. CDR3 length: 15 residues. Here the CDR3 DNA reads TGTGCCAGCAGTTACGAGGGACAGGGTGTCAGTGAGCAGTTCTTC. Translation gives CASSYEGQGVSEQFF.